This is a list of T cell receptor beta chains from one sample in a study of blood T cell repertoires in COVID-19. Produced via immunoSEQ multiplex PCR; TCRdb's table is partial and in-frame only. Here the sample spans about 260,000 clones, about 88% being singletons. The sequenced material came from PBMCs or T cells enriched from blood (not recorded which). These receptors were collected from a woman aged 50 to 60 who had recovered from COVID-19. CDR3s include the opening cysteine and the closing phenylalanine or tryptophan. A D gene is named only where the DNA matches it firmly. Clone size appears in some rows only: once, few, many, or a class for an expanded clone.

CDR3 length | clone size | J gene | V gene | D gene | CDR3 DNA | CDR3 protein
18 | NA | TRBJ2-3 | TRBV7-9 | TRBD1 | TGTGCCAGCAGCTCACCCACTCCAGGACAGGTGGGAGCGGATACGCAGTATTTT | CASSSPTPGQVGADTQYF
15 | NA | TRBJ1-2 | TRBV10-3 | NA | TGTGCCATCAGAGGAGACGACTATCCTGACTATGGCTACACCTTC | CAIRGDDYPDYGYTF
15 | NA | TRBJ2-7 | TRBV19 | TRBD1 | TGTGCCAGTAGTATACGGACAGGGGGACGGGGAGAGCAGTACTTC | CASSIRTGGRGEQYF
13 | few | TRBJ1-5 | TRBV28 | NA | TGTGCCAGCAGGACAGATAGCAATCAGCCCCAGCATTTT | CASRTDSNQPQHF
13 | NA | TRBJ2-5 | TRBV7-2 | NA | TGTGCCAGCAGCTTATCAAAAGAGGAGACCCAGTACTTC | CASSLSKEETQYF
13 | NA | TRBJ1-5 | TRBV7-2 | NA | TGTGCCAGCAGCAGTCAGATAAATCAGCCCCAGCATTTT | CASSSQINQPQHF
15 | once | TRBJ1-6 | TRBV4-2 | NA | TGTGCCAGCCAGGCCGCAGGCAGAAAGAATTCACCCCTCCACTTT | CASQAAGRKNSPLHF
18 | NA | TRBJ2-1 | TRBV29-1 | TRBD2 | TGCAGCGTTGAGTCGGCTAGCGGGAGTTATAGCTCCTACAATGAGCAGTTCTTC | CSVESASGSYSSYNEQFF
13 | NA | TRBJ1-1 | TRBV19 | NA | TGTGCCAGTACCTTGATCCGGGGCACTGAAGCTTTCTTT | CASTLIRGTEAFF
13 | NA | TRBJ1-2 | TRBV5-1 | TRBD1 | TGCGCCAGCTCGGGACAGGGGGACTATGGCTACACCTTC | CASSGQGDYGYTF
16 | NA | TRBJ1-1 | TRBV30 | TRBD1 | TGTGCCTGGAGTGTATCGCGGACAGGGGGGAGAACTGAAGCTTTCTTT | CAWSVSRTGGRTEAFF
13 | NA | TRBJ1-5 | TRBV28 | NA | TGTGCCAGCAGTTTCCCTAACGAGCAGCCCCAGCATTTT | CASSFPNEQPQHF
15 | NA | TRBJ1-4 | TRBV14 | TRBD1 | TGTGCCAGCAGACATTGGGACAGGGCTGGTGAAAAACTGTTTTTT | CASRHWDRAGEKLFF
16 | NA | TRBJ1-5 | TRBV13 | TRBD1 | TGTGCCAGCAGCTTAGGTTTCAGGGGGTTAGGTCAGCCCCAGCATTTT | CASSLGFRGLGQPQHF
16 | NA | TRBJ2-1 | TRBV19 | NA | TGTGCCAGTAGTATCTTGGGCATAACCCAATACAATGAGCAGTTCTTC | CASSILGITQYNEQFF
15 | NA | TRBJ1-6 | TRBV5-6 | NA | TGTGCCAGCAGCTCCCCAGGGGAGTGGAATTCACCCCTCCACTTT | CASSSPGEWNSPLHF
17 | NA | TRBJ1-3 | TRBV18 | NA | TGTGCCAGCTCACCCTCAGTCCCTGCAAACTCTGGAAACACCATATATTTT | CASSPSVPANSGNTIYF
17 | NA | TRBJ1-6 | TRBV5-4 | TRBD1 | TGTGCCAGCAGCTTGGGACAGGGGGCTTCCTATAATTCACCCCTCCACTTT | CASSLGQGASYNSPLHF
16 | NA | TRBJ2-5 | TRBV4-2 | TRBD2 | TGTGCCAGCAGCCAAGATTTAGCGGGGGACGAAGAGACCCAGTACTTC | CASSQDLAGDEETQYF
13 | NA | TRBJ2-2 | TRBV5-4 | TRBD1 | TGTGCCAGCAGTTTCGACAGGGGCGGGGAGCTGTTTTTT | CASSFDRGGELFF
14 | NA | TRBJ1-5 | TRBV18 | TRBD1 | TGTGCCAGCTCACCACAGACAGGGTTGGAGCCCCAGCATTTT | CASSPQTGLEPQHF
16 | NA | TRBJ2-3 | TRBV28 | NA | TGTGCCAGCAGTTTATCTGGAGGAACAAGCACAGATACGCAGTATTTT | CASSLSGGTSTDTQYF
11 | once | TRBJ1-1 | TRBV19 | TRBD1 | TGTGCCAGTACCGACAGGGCTGAAGCTTTCTTT | CASTDRAEAFF
14 | NA | TRBJ1-5 | TRBV9 | NA | TGTGCCAGCAGCGTAGAAGGGGGCAATCAGCCCCAGCATTTT | CASSVEGGNQPQHF
14 | NA | TRBJ1-1 | TRBV18 | TRBD1 | TGTGCCAGCTTGAAGGGGGCGAAGAACACTGAAGCTTTCTTT | CASLKGAKNTEAFF
14 | NA | TRBJ1-2 | TRBV19 | TRBD1 | TGTGCCAGTAGTAGGGACAGGGGTAGCTATGGCTACACCTTC | CASSRDRGSYGYTF
14 | NA | TRBJ2-3 | TRBV28 | TRBD2 | TGTGCCAGCATCGGGGGGGGGAGCACAGATACGCAGTATTTT | CASIGGGSTDTQYF
14 | NA | TRBJ1-2 | TRBV2 | NA | TGTGCCAGCAGTGGGTCGTCCTATCTCTATGGCTACACCTTC | CASSGSSYLYGYTF
18 | NA | TRBJ2-7 | TRBV19 | TRBD2 | TGTGCCAGTAGTCCCTATAGCGGGAGGGCCGAAAGCTCCTACGAGCAGTACTTC | CASSPYSGRAESSYEQYF
16 | few | TRBJ1-2 | TRBV27 | TRBD1 | TGTGCCAGCAGTTTATCCCCCCCGGGACAGGGATATGGCTACACCTTC | CASSLSPPGQGYGYTF
16 | NA | TRBJ2-1 | TRBV19 | NA | TGTGCCGGCCCGACTTTAGCAGGGGCCGACTACAATGAGCAGTTCTTC | CAGPTLAGADYNEQFF
15 | NA | TRBJ1-5 | TRBV19 | NA | TGTGCCAGTAGTATAGAACACCGGGGCAATCAGCCCCAGCATTTT | CASSIEHRGNQPQHF
13 | NA | TRBJ1-2 | TRBV19 | NA | TGTGCCAGTAGTATAGACAGGAACTATGGCTACACCTTC | CASSIDRNYGYTF
14 | NA | TRBJ1-5 | TRBV15 | NA | TGTGCCACCAGCAGGACCAGGGCCCGCGCCGTCCAGCATTTT | CATSRTRARAVQHF
15 | NA | TRBJ1-1 | TRBV28 | NA | TGTGCCAGCAGCCCCCCCCGGGGTGTAGGAACTGAAGCTTTCTTT | CASSPPRGVGTEAFF
16 | NA | TRBJ2-7 | TRBV3-1/TRBV3-2 | NA | TGTGCCAGCAGCCCCACTTGGGGGGGCGGATTCCACGAGCAGTACTTC | CASSPTWGGGFHEQYF
13 | NA | TRBJ1-5 | TRBV29-1 | TRBD1 | TGCAGCGTGACAGGGGGTAATGGTCAGCCCCAGCATTTT | CSVTGGNGQPQHF
15 | once | TRBJ2-7 | TRBV28 | TRBD2 | TGTGCCACGAATCGACTGGGGGGAGGGTACAACGAGCAGTACTTC | CATNRLGGGYNEQYF
13 | NA | TRBJ1-2 | TRBV28 | NA | TGTGCCAGCAGTTTATACAGGTTATATGGCTACACCTTC | CASSLYRLYGYTF
15 | NA | TRBJ2-2 | TRBV18 | TRBD1 | TGTGCCAGCTCACTTACAGGGGATCCCACCGGGGAGCTGTTTTTT | CASSLTGDPTGELFF
17 | NA | TRBJ1-1 | TRBV7-9 | TRBD1 | TGTGCCAGCAGCACCTCTTTACAGGGGGCGGCGAACACTGAAGCTTTCTTT | CASSTSLQGAANTEAFF
18 | NA | TRBJ1-5 | TRBV7-2 | NA | TGTGCCAGCAGCTTATCTATCCGGGGGGCGAACAGCAATCAGCCCCAGCATTTT | CASSLSIRGANSNQPQHF
14 | NA | TRBJ2-6 | TRBV5-4 | TRBD1 | TGTGCCAGCAGCATGACAGGGATCTTGGACGTCCTGACTTTC | CASSMTGILDVLTF
14 | NA | TRBJ2-1 | TRBV28 | TRBD2 | TGTGCCAGCATGCAGGCGGGAGAAAGGAATGAGCAGTTCTTC | CASMQAGERNEQFF
16 | NA | TRBJ1-1 | TRBV30 | NA | TGTGCCTGGTCTTCTCCACAGCCTTACATGAACACTGAAGCTTTCTTT | CAWSSPQPYMNTEAFF
15 | NA | TRBJ2-1 | TRBV28 | TRBD2 | TGTGCCAGCAGTTTCTTGCGGGAGTCTTACAATGAGCAGTTCTTC | CASSFLRESYNEQFF
16 | NA | TRBJ2-4 | TRBV11-2 | NA | TGTGCCAGCAGCTTAGCTAAGGGACTAGCCAAAAACATTCAGTACTTC | CASSLAKGLAKNIQYF
16 | NA | TRBJ2-7 | TRBV28 | NA | TGTGCCAGCAGTACCTGGCGGGGGCTAGCTGGCTACGAGCAGTACTTC | CASSTWRGLAGYEQYF
14 | NA | TRBJ2-3 | TRBV13 | NA | TGTGCCAGCAGCTTACTAGGGGTATCAGATACGCAGTATTTT | CASSLLGVSDTQYF
15 | NA | TRBJ2-2 | TRBV11-2 | TRBD1 | TGTGCCAGCAGCTCGAGACAGGGGGGAGGTGGGGAGCTGTTTTTT | CASSSRQGGGGELFF
14 | few | TRBJ1-2 | TRBV6-2/TRBV6-3 | NA | TGTGCCAGCAGTCCCTCGACAGCCTCCGATGGCTACACCTTC | CASSPSTASDGYTF
15 | NA | TRBJ1-1 | TRBV5-1 | NA | TGCGCCAGCAGCTTGACCCGAACAGGGAACACTGAAGCTTTCTTT | CASSLTRTGNTEAFF
15 | NA | TRBJ1-4 | TRBV27 | NA | TGTGCCAGCAGTTTCACTAGAGGCCTAAATGAAAAACTGTTTTTT | CASSFTRGLNEKLFF
16 | NA | TRBJ2-7 | TRBV15 | TRBD1 | TGTGCCACCAGCTCGGGAGACAGGGGACCCTCCTACGAGCAGTACTTC | CATSSGDRGPSYEQYF